Reported below is one T cell receptor beta chain. The protocol was immunoSEQ multiplex PCR, while the TCRdb copy is restricted to in-frame clones and leaves out a portion. The sample consists of some 97,000 clones, approximately 94% of them appearing once. The data belong to a study of T cell changes during pregnancy in multiple sclerosis. The CDR3 loop spans 13 amino acids. Per the germline V gene, CDR1 is MNHNY and CDR2 is SVGAGI (reference sequence). Trimming took 6 bases from V and 8 from J, leaving 13 bases between them. The chain carries TRBV6-6 and TRBJ1-4, with D unclear. The specimen was peripheral blood, collected in the second trimester of pregnancy. This TCR derives from a female donor with multiple sclerosis, enrolled in a pregnancy study. This CDR3 is CASREGLKEKLFF. Here the CDR3 DNA reads TGTGCCAGCAGGGAGGGCCTCAAGGAAAAACTGTTTTTT.